This T cell receptor (beta chain) emerged from a study of control samples from healthy donors and cancer patients. The protocol was immunoSEQ multiplex PCR, while the TCRdb copy is restricted to in-frame clones and leaves out a portion. The sample includes around 150,000 clones, around 94% of them seen just once. Germline V gene sequence: CDR1 LNHDA, CDR2 SQIVND (reference sequence). CDR3 length equals 14 residues. Trimming at V came to 4 bases and at J to 4 bases, leaving 2 bases not matched to a gene. This clone has a single count. The sample consisted of PBMCs. The J gene is TRBJ1-1, the V gene TRBV19, with TRBD1 matching over 11 bases. This TCR was recovered from a man in his fifties or sixties with colorectal cancer. CDR3 nucleotides: TGTGCCAGTAGTACCGGGACAGGGGGCACTGAAGCTTTCTTT. Protein: CASSTGTGGTEAFF.